This TCR beta chain was sequenced during a study of cytomegalovirus exposure and HLA in healthy donors. General study findings and limits: Both high specificity and high sensitivity reportedly marked the classifier's diagnosis of cytomegalovirus status. The study found most TCR sequences rare, yet found some public TCRs in many donors.

Comments on this clone: The antigen is unknown.

The CDR3 contains 13 residues. V was trimmed by 6 bases and J by 1 base, leaving 9 bases between them. Germline V lookup: CDR1 MDHEN, CDR2 SYDVKM. Profiling relied on immunoSEQ multiplex PCR, and the TCRdb table lists in-frame clones only, not all of them. The table lists 100,000 to 150,000 clones, around 88% of them singletons. The sequence was obtained from a man aged 18-30 years in good health and CMV-seronegative. The sequenced material came from PBMCs. J is TRBJ1-1 and V is TRBV28, with D possibly TRBD1 on 6 matching bases. The CDR3 DNA is TGTGCCAGCAGAACAGGGAAGAACACTGAAGCTTTCTTT. This translates into CASRTGKNTEAFF.